What follows are 27 T cell receptor beta chains derived from one specimen sequenced in a study of Ad26.COV2.S vaccination and SARS-CoV-2 variants. Described treatment: some 20 received Ad26.COV2.S at low or high dose, single or two shots; 5 received placebo; per-sample allocation not given. Sampling took place 63 days after the first vaccine or placebo injection. Data came from immunoSEQ multiplex PCR; TCRdb stores just in-frame clones and leaves some out. The sample consists of 300,000 to 350,000 clones, about 87% of them appearing once. The material sequenced was peripheral blood, taken in a trial of Ad26.COV2.S vaccine versus placebo. The receptors stem from a person between 18 and 65 years old who received the Ad26.COV2.S COVID-19 vaccine or a placebo.

This chain uses TRBV14 with TRBJ2-2; D is possibly TRBD1 (6 bases). CDR3 size: 16 residues. V shed 2 bases and J shed 1 base, with 11 bases lying between them. Germline values: CDR1 SGHDN, CDR2 FVKESK. The DNA for the CDR3 is TGTGCCAGCAGCCAATGGACAGACCGGAACACCGGGGAGCTGTTTTTT. This encodes CASSQWTDRNTGELFF.

The genes are TRBV19 and TRBJ1-1, with D maybe TRBD1 (6 bases). Germline values: CDR1 LNHDA, CDR2 SQIVND (reference sequence). The CDR3 runs 14 residues. Trimming stripped 6 bases from V and 7 bases from J, with 18 bases between. DNA of the CDR3: TGTGCCAGTAGGACCTCGCACAGGGTTGGTGAAGCTTTCTTT. This codes for CASRTSHRVGEAFF. The whole variable domain, filled in from reference TRBV19 and TRBJ1-1, reads DGGITQSPKYLFRKEGQNVTLSCEQNLNHDAMYWYRQDPGQGLRLIYYSQIVNDFQKGDIAEGYSVSREKKESFPLTVTSAQKNPTAFYLCASRTSHRVGEAFFGQGTRLTVV.

This clone was seen a handful of times. This chain uses TRBV6-6 with TRBJ1-5, with a weak D call TRBD1 (6 bases). This CDR3 contains 14 residues. Deletions cut 2 bases from V and 7 bases from J, with 12 bases between. The germline gives CDR1 MNHNY, CDR2 SVGAGI (reference sequence). CDR3 sequence reads: CASSYPGVGQPQHF. For the CDR3, the DNA is TGTGCCAGCAGTTACCCAGGGGTCGGGCAGCCCCAGCATTTT.

The genes are TRBV9 and TRBJ1-1; a weak D match, TRBD1 (6 bases). The ends were cut back, 4 bases at V and 2 bases at J, with 12 bases in the middle. The CDR3 has 14 amino acids. CDR1 is SGDLS and CDR2 is YYNGEE in the germline V gene. CDR3 loop: CASSYETGNTEAFF. In DNA, the CDR3 is TGTGCCAGCAGCTATGAGACAGGCAACACTGAAGCTTTCTTT.

The J gene is TRBJ1-1, the V gene TRBV13; tentatively, D is TRBD1 (6 bases). Between the trimmed V and J ends, which lost 3 bases and 0 bases, there was a span of 17 bases. This CDR3 region has 17 residues. Per the germline V gene, CDR1 is PRHDT and CDR2 is FYEKMQ (reference sequence). In DNA, the CDR3 is TGTGCCAGCAGCTTGGGGGCTGGACAGATCCTGAACACTGAAGCTTTCTTT. It translates to CASSLGAGQILNTEAFF. Drawing the rest from reference TRBV13 and TRBJ1-1, the complete variable domain is AAGVIQSPRHLIKEKRETATLKCYPIPRHDTVYWYQQGPGQDPQFLISFYEKMQSDKGSIPDRFSAQQFSDYHSELNMSSLELGDSALYFCASSLGAGQILNTEAFFGQGTRLTVV.

The chain combines TRBV28 with TRBJ2-7; D unresolved. The CDR3 has 14 residues. Trimming took off 1 base at V and 3 bases at J, with 10 bases between the two ends. Germline-derived CDR1 and CDR2 are MDHEN and SYDVKM. The chain's CDR3 is CASSLSLRDYEQYF. The CDR3 DNA reads as TGTGCCAGCAGTTTATCCCTAAGGGACTACGAGCAGTACTTC.

This sequence joins TRBV12-3 or TRBV12-4 and TRBJ1-1; D uncertain. The length of the CDR3 is 13 residues. V was shortened by 4 bases and J by 1 base, with 7 bases between the two germline ends. CDR3 in DNA: TGTGCCAGCAGTTCTCGGCGGAACACTGAAGCTTTCTTT. Residues: CASSSRRNTEAFF.

The V gene is TRBV20-1, the J gene TRBJ2-7; D gene uncertain. Trimming pared 3 bases from V and 5 bases from J, leaving 17 bases between. The CDR3 contains 14 residues. Germline-derived CDR1 and CDR2 are DFQATT and SNEGSKA (reference sequence). CDR3 nucleotide sequence: TGCAGTGCTAGTTATCAGGTCATTCTAGACGAGCAGTACTTC. Amino acids: CSASYQVILDEQYF.

The chain recombines TRBV7-3 with TRBJ2-7, with 10 nucleotides matching TRBD2. Germline V gives CDR1 SGHTA, CDR2 FQGTGA. CDR3 length: 15 amino acids. Unmatched junction bases numbered 4, after V lost 0 bases and J lost 5 bases. CDR3 in amino acids: CASSLTSGRTDEQYF. The DNA of the CDR3 is TGTGCCAGCAGCTTAACTAGCGGGAGGACGGACGAGCAGTACTTC.

The rearrangement joins TRBV11-2 to TRBJ1-4; TRBD1 agrees at 11 bases. The CDR3 sequence is 16 residues long. V lost 6 bases and J lost 4; bases outside the gene matches: 7. Germline loops: CDR1 SGHAT, CDR2 FQNNGV. In DNA form, the CDR3 reads TGTGCCAGCAGTTCGGACAGGGGGCTCGGTAATGAAAAACTGTTTTTT. This codes for CASSSDRGLGNEKLFF.

The chain is built from TRBV6-5 and TRBJ2-7; 8 nucleotides line up with TRBD2. CDR1 and CDR2 (germline): MNHEY, SVGAGI. This CDR3 has 14 residues. With 5 bases clipped from V and 5 bases from J, the junction kept 8 bases outside the gene matches. CDR3 in amino acids: CASSRTSSWDEQYF. In DNA, the CDR3 is TGTGCCAGCAGTCGGACTAGCTCTTGGGACGAGCAGTACTTC.

This clone was observed a few times. The rearrangement joins TRBV20-1 to TRBJ2-7, with 10 bases that match TRBD1. This CDR3 spans 15 amino acids. J was trimmed by 6 bases and V by 3 bases; bases with no gene match: 11. CDR1 and CDR2 from the germline V gene are DFQATT and SNEGSKA (reference sequence). The DNA for the CDR3 is TGCAGTGCTAGTTCCGGGACAGGGGATAACGGCGAGCAGTACTTC. It is translated as CSASSGTGDNGEQYF.

This rearrangement joins TRBV4-3 to TRBJ2-1, with unresolved D. The length of the CDR3 is 13 residues. Trimming took 1 base from V and 9 from J, leaving 10 bases between them. Germline loops: CDR1 LGHNA, CDR2 YSLEER. The CDR3 sequence is CASSQALLVEQFF. The CDR3 DNA is TGCGCCAGCAGCCAAGCACTTTTAGTTGAGCAGTTCTTC.

This chain uses TRBV2 with TRBJ2-3; D is ambiguous. The CDR3 is 12 amino acids. Per germline, CDR1 SNHLY and CDR2 FYNNEI. The V and J ends lost 4 bases and 4 bases respectively, with 6 bases between them. DNA of the CDR3: TGTGCCAGCAGTGGTGGGTCAGATACGCAGTATTTT. It specifies CASSGGSDTQYF.

The chain joins TRBV7-3 to TRBJ1-2; D is perhaps TRBD1 (6 bases). The CDR3 has 15 residues. Germline V lookup: CDR1 SGHTA, CDR2 FQGTGA. The ends were cut back, 2 bases at V and 8 bases at J, with 18 bases in the middle. Here the CDR3 DNA reads TGTGCCAGCAGCTTAGGGGGCGAGGGATCACAGGGCTACACCTTC. Protein: CASSLGGEGSQGYTF.

The chain joins TRBV25-1 to TRBJ1-6; D gene uncertain. Germline CDR1 MGHDK, CDR2 SYGVNS. Trimming left V 0 bases short and J 5 bases short, with 5 bases between. The CDR3 loop spans 14 amino acids. CDR3 amino acids: CASSEYGDNSPLHF. The DNA for the CDR3 is TGTGCCAGCAGTGAATACGGGGATAATTCACCCCTCCACTTT. The entire variable domain, with the rest obtained from reference TRBV25-1 and TRBJ1-6, is as follows: EADIYQTPRYLVIGTGKKITLECSQTMGHDKMYWYQQDPGMELHLIHYSYGVNSTEKGDLSSESTVSRIRTEHFPLTLESARPSHTSQYLCASSEYGDNSPLHFGNGTRLTVT.

The chain has TRBV12-5 and TRBJ1-5, with no clear D. Trimming pared 1 base from V and 9 bases from J, leaving 10 bases between. Per the germline V gene, CDR1 is LGHNT and CDR2 is FRNRAP. CDR3 length: 13 amino acids. The CDR3 region has the DNA TGTGCTAGTGGTTTGGCCCTCGGCGGGCCCCAGCATTTT. Translating it yields CASGLALGGPQHF. The variable domain in full, with the rest retrieved from reference TRBV12-5 and TRBJ1-5, is DARVTQTPRHKVTEMGQEVTMRCQPILGHNTVFWYRQTMMQGLELLAYFRNRAPLDDSGMPKDRFSAEMPDATLATLKIQPSEPRDSAVYFCASGLALGGPQHFGDGTRLSIL.

The chain employs TRBV6-5 and TRBJ2-7, with 7 nucleotides matching TRBD2. The CDR3 covers 16 residues. After removal of 0 bases from V and 2 bases from J, the junction contained 7 bases not matched to a gene. Germline V gene data show CDR1 as MNHEY and CDR2 as SVGAGI. CDR3 sequence: CASSYSGGDGPYEQYF. The DNA of the CDR3 is TGTGCCAGCAGTTACTCGGGAGGGGACGGCCCCTACGAGCAGTACTTC.

V is TRBV9 and J is TRBJ2-3; D unclear. The V gene's germline CDR1 is SGDLS and CDR2 YYNGEE. The CDR3 totals 15 residues. V lost 0 bases, J lost 0 bases, and 8 bases lay in between. CDR3 sequence reads: CASSVGPISTDTQYF. For the CDR3, the DNA is TGTGCCAGCAGCGTAGGGCCTATAAGCACAGATACGCAGTATTTT.

The V and J genes are TRBV12-3 or TRBV12-4 and TRBJ1-1; D uncertain. CDR3 length equals 10 residues. The V gene lost 1 base and the J gene lost 11 bases, with 5 bases spanning the gap. The CDR3: CASSLEAAFF. For the CDR3, the DNA is TGTGCCAGCAGTTTAGAGGCCGCTTTCTTT.

V usage is TRBV7-2 and J usage is TRBJ2-2; the D gene is possibly TRBD1 (6 bases). The V gene's germline CDR1 is SGHTA and CDR2 FQGNSA. V lost 4 bases, J lost 2 bases, and 14 bases lay in between. The CDR3 is 16 amino acids. The CDR3 reads CASSSRGTPNTGELFF. The CDR3 nucleotides are TGTGCCAGCAGCTCTAGAGGGACACCCAACACCGGGGAGCTGTTTTTT. The full variable domain, completed using reference TRBV7-2 and TRBJ2-2, is GAGVSQSPSNKVTEKGKDVELRCDPISGHTALYWYRQSLGQGLEFLIYFQGNSAPDKSGLPSDRFSAERTGGSVSTLTIQRTQQEDSAVYLCASSSRGTPNTGELFFGEGSRLTVL.

This clone was found once. The same CDR3 also results from other DNA sequences found in this sample. V usage is TRBV19 and J usage is TRBJ1-1; D is unresolved. Trimming shortened V by 3 bases and J by 1 base, and 6 bases separated the two germline ends. The length of the CDR3 is 13 residues. Germline V gene lookup returns CDR1 LNHDA and CDR2 SQIVND (reference sequence). DNA for the CDR3: TGTGCCAGTAGTATCGGCAGGAACACTGAAGCTTTCTTT. It specifies CASSIGRNTEAFF.

This clone appeared once. The gene calls are TRBV12-3 or TRBV12-4 and TRBJ2-7, with D hard to call. The V and J ends lost 4 bases and 0 bases respectively, with 4 bases between them. CDR3 length: 12 residues. CDR3 bases: TGTGCCAGCAGTTCCATCTCCTACGAGCAGTACTTC. This codes for CASSSISYEQYF.

This clone was detected ten times or more. The J gene is TRBJ2-6, the V gene TRBV27; D not certain. Germline V CDR1 and CDR2: MNHEY, SMNVEV (reference sequence). The CDR3 has 17 residues. The germline V and J ends were trimmed by 4 bases and 0 bases, with 13 bases remaining between them. The CDR3 protein is CASSSLLDPSGANVLTF. The CDR3 DNA reads TGTGCCAGCAGTTCTCTCCTTGACCCCTCTGGGGCCAACGTCCTGACTTTC.

The chain recombines TRBV5-4 with TRBJ2-1, with D unresolved. This CDR3 region has 15 residues. Trimming removed 0 bases from V and 2 bases from J, with 9 bases in between. The germline CDR1 and CDR2 sequences are SGHNT and YYREEE (reference sequence). The CDR3, as DNA: TGTGCCAGCAGCTTGGGGCAGGTGACCTACAATGAGCAGTTCTTC. Protein product: CASSLGQVTYNEQFF.

V is TRBV7-9 and J is TRBJ2-7; TRBD1 might be the D (7 bases). V dropped 7 bases and J dropped 0 bases, with 13 bases sitting between them. CDR1 SEHNR and CDR2 FQNEAQ come from the germline V gene (reference sequence). This CDR3 spans 14 amino acids. Written as DNA, the CDR3 is TGTGCCAGCACCCCGGAGGGGGCCTCCTACGAGCAGTACTTC. Its translation: CASTPEGASYEQYF.

The gene calls are TRBV19 and TRBJ1-1, with D maybe TRBD1 (6 bases). CDR1 is LNHDA and CDR2 is SQIVND in the germline V gene (reference sequence). V was pared by 1 base and J by 1 base, with 7 bases between. The CDR3 extends over 14 amino acids. The CDR3 DNA reads TGTGCCAGTAGTATAGGGGGGCGGAACACTGAAGCTTTCTTT. This codes for CASSIGGRNTEAFF.